The 24 T cell receptor beta chains presented below share a single source sample, sequenced in a study of identical twins. TCRdb re-derived calls from the 5' RACE reads in MiXCR, one entry per CDR3 protein. The sample contains 510,000 or so distinct CDR3 sequences, about 16% of which appear only once. Another study also made use of these data, one on yellow fever vaccine responses in identical twins.

Material for sequencing was CD4+ T cells sorted from blood. The receptors were sampled from a woman aged 18-29 years in good health.

V and J are TRBV29-1 and TRBJ2-1; no definite D call. CDR1 and CDR2 from the germline V gene are SQVTM and ANQGSEA. With 4 bases removed from V and 6 bases from J, the gap between germline ends came to 7 bases. This CDR3 has 11 residues. CDR3 region: CSVGQPNEQFF. CDR3 DNA: TGCAGCGTTGGACAACCCAATGAGCAGTTCTTC.

The chain combines TRBV4-1 with TRBJ2-3; D possibly corresponds to TRBD2 (5 bases). Deletions cut 0 bases from V and 2 bases from J, with 12 bases between. Germline V gene lookup returns CDR1 MGHRA and CDR2 YSYEKL. The CDR3 consists of 16 residues. DNA for the CDR3: TGCGCCAGCAGCCAAGACTTGCAGCGGCTCACAGATACGCAGTATTTT. Amino acid sequence: CASSQDLQRLTDTQYF.

The chain links TRBV12-3 or TRBV12-4 to TRBJ2-1, with 10 nucleotides matching TRBD1. The ends lost 5 bases at V and 3 bases at J; junction bases unmatched: 4. The CDR3 covers 15 residues. The CDR3 reads CASSAWDRGYNEQFF. The CDR3 DNA reads TGTGCCAGCAGTGCCTGGGACAGGGGCTACAATGAGCAGTTCTTC.

This clonotype has more than one count but fewer than ten. The chain links TRBV5-1 to TRBJ2-1; 10 positions agree with TRBD2. Germline loops: CDR1 SGHRS, CDR2 YFSETQ. This CDR3 contains 15 residues. The junction had 6 bases not matched to a gene; V was cut back by 0 bases and J by 9 bases. For the CDR3, the DNA is TGCGCCAGCAGCTTGGGCCTAGCGGGGGCTGCTGAGCAGTTCTTC. Translating gives CASSLGLAGAAEQFF. The full variable domain, in which reference TRBV5-1 and TRBJ2-1 provide the parts outside the CDR3, is KAGVTQTPRYLIKTRGQQVTLSCSPISGHRSVSWYQQTPGQGLQFLFEYFSETQRNKGNFPGRFSGRQFSNSRSEMNVSTLELGDSALYLCASSLGLAGAAEQFFGPGTRLTVL.

This clonotype was detected only a few times. V gene TRBV20-1 combines with J gene TRBJ2-1, with D unclear. CDR3 length: 15 residues. Germline CDR1 and CDR2: DFQATT and SNEGSKA (reference sequence). V lost 0 bases and J lost 1, with 10 bases in between. In nucleotides, the CDR3 is TGCAGTGCTAGAGATCAGGCGCAGTCCTACAATGAGCAGTTCTTC. Its protein product is CSARDQAQSYNEQFF.

This chain links TRBV20-1 with TRBJ1-4; no definite D call. Germline CDR1 is DFQATT and CDR2 is SNEGSKA (reference sequence). Trimming took 6 bases from V and 0 from J, leaving 8 bases between them. The CDR3 loop spans 13 amino acids. The CDR3 sequence is CSAPRATNEKLFF. The CDR3 coding sequence is TGCAGTGCGCCGAGGGCAACTAATGAAAAACTGTTTTTT.

V is TRBV5-1 and J is TRBJ2-5, with 11 bases identical to TRBD1. CDR3 size: 16 residues. Losses at the gene ends were 5 bases for V and 4 bases for J; bases not matched to a gene: 10. Germline CDR1 reads SGHRS; CDR2 reads YFSETQ. CDR3 protein: CASSSLPGQGGETQYF. The CDR3 DNA follows: TGCGCCAGCAGTTCCTTACCGGGACAGGGGGGAGAGACCCAGTACTTC. Variable domain in full (rest from reference TRBV5-1 and TRBJ2-5): KAGVTQTPRYLIKTRGQQVTLSCSPISGHRSVSWYQQTPGQGLQFLFEYFSETQRNKGNFPGRFSGRQFSNSRSEMNVSTLELGDSALYLCASSSLPGQGGETQYFGPGTRLLVL.

This sequence joins TRBV7-9 and TRBJ1-5; D is possibly TRBD1 (5 bases). V lost 4 bases, J lost 4 bases, and 11 bases lay in between. The CDR3 extends over 14 amino acids. Germline CDR1 SEHNR, CDR2 FQNEAQ (reference sequence). CDR3 nucleotides: TGTGCCAGCAGCTCAGGGACTGAAAATCAGCCCCAGCATTTT. Protein sequence: CASSSGTENQPQHF.

This clonotype has more than one count but fewer than ten. This chain uses TRBV4-2 with TRBJ1-5, with D perhaps TRBD1 (5 bases). The CDR3 is made up of 17 amino acids. CDR1 is LGHNA, CDR2 YNFKEQ, per germline. V lost 0 bases and J 5 bases, leaving 17 bases between the germline ends. The CDR3 region is CASSQDGSTGAHQPQHF. The CDR3 DNA reads TGTGCCAGCAGCCAAGATGGGAGTACCGGGGCCCATCAGCCCCAGCATTTT.

This chain joins TRBV14 and TRBJ2-7, with 8 bases that match TRBD2. The trim removed 4 bases at V and 1 base at J, leaving 6 bases unmatched. CDR3 length equals 15 residues. Germline loops: CDR1 SGHDN, CDR2 FVKESK. The CDR3 DNA reads TGTGCCAGCAGCCCGCCGGGACTAGGTTCCTACGAGCAGTACTTC. It specifies CASSPPGLGSYEQYF.

This chain connects TRBV20-1 to TRBJ2-2, with TRBD2 as a possible D gene (6 bases). The V gene's germline CDR1 is DFQATT and CDR2 SNEGSKA (reference sequence). The ends were cut back, 5 bases at V and 2 bases at J, with 15 bases in the middle. This CDR3 has 15 amino acids. The DNA for the CDR3 is TGCAGTGCTCCCACGGGGGAACCTAACACCGGGGAGCTGTTTTTT. Encoded protein: CSAPTGEPNTGELFF.

This clonotype was seen ten or more times. Its ends do not fully match the called genes, so a read error is possible. The chain joins TRBV5-1 to TRBJ2-2, with D possibly matching TRBD1 (6 bases). CDR1 is SGHRS and CDR2 is YFSETQ in the germline V gene. The CDR3 runs to 14 residues. The CDR3 loop is CASSLEGGTGELFF. CDR3 DNA: TGTGCCAGCAGCCTAGAAGGGGGAACCGGGGAGCTGTTTTTT.

This clonotype was observed a handful of times. J is TRBJ2-2 and V is TRBV18; D remains ambiguous. The V end was cut by 2 bases, the J end by 2 bases, with 9 bases between. The germline gives CDR1 KGHSH, CDR2 LQKENI. This CDR3 is 15 amino acids long. CDR3 residues: CASSPAAANTGELFF. CDR3 sequence (DNA): TGTGCCAGCTCACCAGCGGCAGCTAACACCGGGGAGCTGTTTTTT.

This clonotype has a handful of counts. The chain uses TRBV12-3 or TRBV12-4 and TRBJ2-3; 8 bases align to TRBD1. The CDR3 runs 14 residues. In nucleotides, the CDR3 is TGTGTGTGCGCTAGGGGCCAGGGGGCCGATACGCAGTATTTT. It yields the protein CVCARGQGADTQYF.

The J gene is TRBJ2-1, the V gene TRBV5-6, with 7 nucleotides matching TRBD2. The CDR3 is made up of 15 amino acids. The ends lost 3 bases at V and 5 bases at J; junction bases unmatched: 8. Germline CDR1 and CDR2: SGHDT and YYEEEE. The CDR3 here is CASSSGLLAHNEQFF. The DNA for the CDR3 is TGTGCCAGCAGCTCGGGCCTACTAGCGCACAATGAGCAGTTCTTC.

This clonotype came up a few times. V gene TRBV24-1 combines with J gene TRBJ2-5; 7 bases are shared with TRBD1. Looked up from germline, CDR1 is KGHDR and CDR2 is SFDVKD. V was clipped by 10 bases and J by 1 base; unmatched bases: 5. This CDR3 region has 13 residues. The CDR3 protein is CATRGQLQETQYF. The CDR3 bases are TGTGCCACACGGGGACAGCTCCAAGAGACCCAGTACTTC.

This clonotype has only a few counts. The chain joins TRBV7-9 to TRBJ2-2; the match to TRBD1 covers 8 bases. Germline CDR1 SEHNR, CDR2 FQNEAQ (reference sequence). V dropped 1 base and J dropped 1; count of bases not matched to a gene: 2. The CDR3 is 16 amino acids. CDR3 region: CASSLGTGRNTGELFF. The CDR3 DNA sequence: TGTGCCAGCAGCTTAGGGACAGGGAGGAACACCGGGGAGCTGTTTTTT.

This rearrangement joins TRBV10-3 to TRBJ2-1; 10 positions agree with TRBD1. Germline V CDR1 and CDR2: ENHRY, SYGVKD. The length of the CDR3 is 13 residues. J was trimmed by 5 bases and V by 8 bases; bases with no gene match: 3. CDR3 coding DNA: TGTGCCATCGGGACAGGGGACGACAATGAGCAGTTCTTC. Translated, it gives CAIGTGDDNEQFF.

The V and J genes are TRBV3-1 and TRBJ2-5; 10 nucleotides line up with TRBD2. There are 16 residues in the CDR3. The germline V gene encodes CDR1 LGHDT and CDR2 YNNKEL (reference sequence). J was trimmed by 0 bases and V by 2 bases; bases with no gene match: 3. The CDR3 loop reads CASSQQGLAYQETQYF. DNA for the CDR3: TGTGCCAGCAGCCAACAGGGACTAGCGTACCAAGAGACCCAGTACTTC.

The rearrangement joins TRBV6-1 to TRBJ2-1, with 8 bases fitting TRBD1. Germline CDR1 MNHNS, CDR2 SASEGT. This CDR3 is built from 15 residues. V shed 6 bases, J shed 2 bases, and the junction held 6 bases outside the gene matches. DNA of the CDR3: TGTGCCAGCAGCAAGGGACAGGCAGCCTACAATGAGCAGTTCTTC. Residues: CASSKGQAAYNEQFF.

DNA for the CDR3: TGTGCCAGCAGTAAGCCCGGGACAGGGGCCCATGAGCAGTTCTTC. Encoded protein: CASSKPGTGAHEQFF. V gene TRBV6-2 or TRBV6-3 combines with J gene TRBJ2-1; TRBD1 matches at 10 bases. The germline gives CDR1 MNHEY, CDR2 SVGEGT. With 5 bases clipped from V and 8 bases from J, the junction kept 9 bases outside the gene matches. This CDR3 spans 15 amino acids.

V and J are TRBV20-1 and TRBJ2-5, with 8 bases identical to TRBD1. Germline assignment: CDR1 DFQATT and CDR2 SNEGSKA (reference sequence). CDR3 length: 13 amino acids. Trimming cost V 6 bases and J 1 base; bases outside gene matches: 4. This CDR3 is CSATGQGQETQYF. CDR3 DNA: TGCAGTGCCACCGGACAGGGCCAAGAGACCCAGTACTTC.

The V gene is TRBV12-3 or TRBV12-4, the J gene TRBJ1-2; D is unclear. The CDR3 contains 13 residues. With 3 bases removed from V and 7 bases from J, the gap between germline ends came to 12 bases. This chain's CDR3 is CASSFRGFSGYTF. CDR3 DNA: TGTGCCAGCAGTTTTCGGGGTTTTAGTGGCTACACCTTC.

J is TRBJ2-3 and V is TRBV11-1, with a possible D match to TRBD2 (5 bases). The CDR3 is 18 amino acids. V was cut by 0 bases and J by 4 bases, with 20 bases left in between. CDR1 is SGHAT and CDR2 is FQDESV in the germline V gene (reference sequence). CDR3 sequence (DNA): TGTGCCAGCAGCTTAGCCCGGCTAGCTGCTAATGTCGCAGATACGCAGTATTTT. Its translation is CASSLARLAANVADTQYF.